Sequencing of this T cell receptor beta chain was carried out in a study of early T cells in non-severe SARS-CoV-2 infection. Each CDR3 protein is one row after TCRdb ran MiXCR on the 5' RACE reads. The sample shows around 70,000 distinct CDR3 sequences, 9.5% to 15% of them seen only once. This CDR3 comprises 14 residues. Trimming cost V 5 bases and J 8 bases; bases outside gene matches: 4. Sequencing was carried out using whole blood. The TCR originated in an adult who was a healthcare worker with PCR-confirmed SARS-CoV-2 infection or an uninfected control (not recorded which). The rearrangement uses TRBV12-3 or TRBV12-4 and TRBJ2-1; 12 bases line up with TRBD2. The CDR3: CASSLGLAGYEQFF. The CDR3 nucleotides are TGTGCCAGCAGTCTAGGACTAGCGGGATATGAGCAGTTCTTC.